This TCR beta chain was observed in a study of radiation and T cells in renal cell carcinoma. Regarding the study as a whole: Pretreatment tumor biopsies were lacking, so baseline clonotypes are unknown. From baseline, blood top tumor clonotypes peaked at 2 weeks post-radiation.

This CDR3 is built from 12 residues. From germline, CDR1 is SGHVS and CDR2 FQNEAQ. Between the trimmed V and J ends, which lost 5 bases and 6 bases, there was a span of 11 bases. Here immunoSEQ multiplex PCR was the method, and the copy in TCRdb shows in-frame clones only, minus some. Of over 120,000 clones listed, about 88% were seen once; the top ten hold over 15%. Time point in this sample: blood 4 weeks post-SBRT, at nephrectomy. Treatment described: 15 Gy SBRT to primary tumor, nephrectomy 4 weeks later. Serial blood draws occurred at baseline and 2 and 4 weeks post-SBRT. About this clone: The target antigen is unknown.

This chain links TRBV7-8 with TRBJ2-7; the D call may be TRBD1 or TRBD2 (5 bases each). The sample in question was blood, obtained from a patient whose treatment included radiotherapy and nephrectomy. The source of this sequence is a woman aged 50 to 60 with renal cell carcinoma. CDR3 protein: CASSPTGGEQYF. CDR3 sequence (DNA): TGTGCCAGCAGCCCAACAGGAGGCGAGCAGTACTTC.